Following are 8 T cell receptor beta chains from one sample sequenced in a study of blood T cell repertoires in COVID-19. Libraries were prepared by immunoSEQ multiplex PCR; TCRdb keeps only in-frame clonotypes and omits some of them. In the table there are about 400,000 clones, roughly 91% of which are singletons. The sample comprised PBMCs or T cells enriched from blood (not recorded which). The source is a woman aged 25 to 39 who had recovered from COVID-19.

The chain combines TRBV19 with TRBJ1-2; maybe TRBD1 (6 bases). V was cut by 4 bases and J by 6 bases, with 21 bases left in between. The CDR3 spans 16 residues. The germline gives CDR1 LNHDA, CDR2 SQIVND (reference sequence). The CDR3 DNA follows: TGTGCCAGTAGTAGTAACCCTCGGGGCAGGGGAGATGGCTACACCTTC. This sequence encodes CASSSNPRGRGDGYTF.

The V and J genes are TRBV28 and TRBJ1-6; 8 nucleotides align to TRBD1. Germline V gene data show CDR1 as MDHEN and CDR2 as SYDVKM. The V segment lost 6 bases and the J segment 0 bases; nucleotides outside the gene matches: 10. This CDR3 region has 18 residues. The DNA of the CDR3 is TGTGCCAGCAGCGTTACTACAGGGGGTGGCTCCTATAATTCACCCCTCCACTTT. Protein sequence: CASSVTTGGGSYNSPLHF. Drawing the rest from reference TRBV28 and TRBJ1-6, the complete variable domain is DVKVTQSSRYLVKRTGEKVFLECVQDMDHENMFWYRQDPGLGLRLIYFSYDVKMKEKGDIPEGYSVSREKKERFSLILESASTNQTSMYLCASSVTTGGGSYNSPLHFGNGTRLTVT.

The chain combines TRBV25-1 with TRBJ1-1; no reliable D call. Deletions cut 5 bases from V and 5 bases from J, with 12 bases between. Germline CDR1 reads MGHDK; CDR2 reads SYGVNS. The CDR3 totals 13 residues. In DNA, the CDR3 is TGTGCCAGCAGTCGATGGGAGAGGACTGAAGCTTTCTTT. It encodes CASSRWERTEAFF.

The rearrangement joins TRBV29-1 to TRBJ2-1, with TRBD2 identical over 8 bases. Germline V gene data show CDR1 as SQVTM and CDR2 as ANQGSEA. The CDR3 covers 15 residues. Trimming removed 7 bases from V and 1 base from J; junction bases left unmatched: 9. CDR3 amino acids: CSGSKREPSYNEQFF. For the CDR3, the DNA is TGCAGCGGGTCCAAGCGGGAGCCATCCTACAATGAGCAGTTCTTC.

A single count supports this clone. The chain has TRBV5-6 and TRBJ1-5; 7 bases agree with TRBD1. CDR3 length: 13 amino acids. Per germline, CDR1 SGHDT and CDR2 YYEEEE. J was trimmed by 8 bases and V by 4 bases; bases with no gene match: 6. The CDR3 loop reads CASSGDRDEPQHF. The CDR3 bases are TGTGCCAGCAGCGGTGACAGGGATGAGCCCCAGCATTTT.

This sequence joins TRBV28 and TRBJ1-2, with D perhaps TRBD1 (6 bases). With 5 bases removed from V and 3 bases from J, the gap between germline ends came to 13 bases. The CDR3 sequence is 14 residues long. The germline CDR1 and CDR2 sequences are MDHEN and SYDVKM. CDR3 coding DNA: TGTGCCAGCAGTCCCAGGGGATCTGACTATGGCTACACCTTC. Translated, it gives CASSPRGSDYGYTF.

The chain employs TRBV19 and TRBJ1-6; 9 bases agree with TRBD1. Germline assignment: CDR1 LNHDA and CDR2 SQIVND (reference sequence). J lost 0 bases, V lost 10 bases, and 13 bases had no gene match. The CDR3 is 18 amino acids. The CDR3 sequence: CATKGGQGSSSYNSPLHF. CDR3 sequence (DNA): TGTGCCACCAAAGGAGGACAGGGGTCATCCTCCTATAATTCACCCCTCCACTTT.

This sequence joins TRBV12-5 and TRBJ1-6; 12 nucleotides align to TRBD1. V shed 1 base, J shed 9 bases, and the junction held 10 bases outside the gene matches. The CDR3 runs 18 residues. The V gene's germline CDR1 is LGHNT and CDR2 FRNRAP. DNA for the CDR3: TGTGCTAGTGGTTTGGACCCGCCCGGGACAGGGGGCATTTCACCCCTCCACTTT. Protein sequence: CASGLDPPGTGGISPLHF. Combining the CDR3 with reference TRBV12-5 and TRBJ1-6 gives the whole variable domain DARVTQTPRHKVTEMGQEVTMRCQPILGHNTVFWYRQTMMQGLELLAYFRNRAPLDDSGMPKDRFSAEMPDATLATLKIQPSEPRDSAVYFCASGLDPPGTGGISPLHFGNGTRLTVT.